This is a list of T cell receptor beta chains from one sample in a study of blood T cell repertoires in COVID-19. The protocol was immunoSEQ multiplex PCR, while the TCRdb copy is restricted to in-frame clones and leaves out a portion. The table records under 250,000 clones, around 81% of them present only once. The specimen was PBMCs or T cells enriched from blood (not recorded which). Receptors were obtained from a woman in her fifties or sixties with acute COVID-19. CDR3s include the opening cysteine and the closing phenylalanine or tryptophan. A D gene is named only where the DNA matches it firmly. Where a row states a size, it is once, few, many or the class of an expanded clone; other rows omit it.

d_call j_call clone_size v_call cdr3_nt cdr3_aa
NA TRBJ2-5 NA TRBV13 TGTGCCAGCAGCCCTAGGCTAAGACAAGAGACCCAGTACTTC CASSPRLRQETQYF
NA TRBJ2-7 NA TRBV30 TGTGCCTGGAGCGGACTCCTAGCAGGGCAGTACTTC CAWSGLLAGQYF
NA TRBJ1-1 NA TRBV19 TGTGCCAGTAGCCCGGACATAGTGAACACTGAAGCTTTCTTT CASSPDIVNTEAFF
TRBD1 TRBJ2-4 NA TRBV10-1 TGCGCCAGCAGTGTGTGGACAGGTGGTGGCAAAAACATTCAGTACTTC CASSVWTGGGKNIQYF
TRBD2 TRBJ2-1 NA TRBV29-1 TGCAGCGTTGCTAGCGGGGGAGTCATAAATGAGCAGTTCTTC CSVASGGVINEQFF
NA TRBJ1-2 NA TRBV28 TGTGCCAGCAGTTGGATGAGAGGTTATGGCTACACCTTC CASSWMRGYGYTF
NA TRBJ1-2 NA TRBV19 TGTGCCAGTAGTATAGGCGCGGGACCCCCTACGTCTGGCTACACCTTC CASSIGAGPPTSGYTF
TRBD2 TRBJ2-1 once TRBV6-2/TRBV6-3 TGTGCCAGCAGTCCACACAGCGGGAGTTTTAACAATGAGCAGTTCTTC CASSPHSGSFNNEQFF
NA TRBJ2-1 NA TRBV5-1 TGCGCCAGCAGCTTGGCTGGGGGCGCCTCCTACAATGAGCAGTTCTTC CASSLAGGASYNEQFF
NA TRBJ2-7 NA TRBV6-2/TRBV6-3 TGTGCCAGCAGTTGGGGAACCGACAGTCGGGAGCAGTACTTC CASSWGTDSREQYF
TRBD1 TRBJ2-7 NA TRBV19 TGTGCGACAGGGGGGGGCTACGAGCAGTACTTC CATGGGYEQYF
NA TRBJ1-1 NA TRBV24-1 TGTGCCACGGAAGGGGGGGAGCATAGGAAGGCTTTCTTT CATEGGEHRKAFF
TRBD1 TRBJ1-6 NA TRBV2 TGTGCCAGCTACAGGGAAGGGACAGGTTCACCCCTCCACTTT CASYREGTGSPLHF
TRBD1 TRBJ2-7 NA TRBV5-8 TGTGCCAGCAGCCGCATTCGACAGGGAGTGTCCTACGAGCAGTACTTC CASSRIRQGVSYEQYF
NA TRBJ2-3 NA TRBV7-2 TGTGCCAGCAGCAGCGACCTAGCTTATACGCAGTATTTT CASSSDLAYTQYF
NA TRBJ2-1 NA TRBV28 TGTGCCAGCAGTCCTTCAGCGCCCGCCTACAATGAGCAGTTCTTC CASSPSAPAYNEQFF
NA TRBJ1-6 once TRBV28 TGTGCCAGCAGATCCCAGTCGGCCGGGGTCTATAATTCACCCCTCCACTTT CASRSQSAGVYNSPLHF
TRBD1 TRBJ2-7 NA TRBV27 TGTGCCAGCAGTCCAACAGGGGGCGCCTACGAGCAGTACTTC CASSPTGGAYEQYF
NA TRBJ2-3 NA TRBV5-1 TGCGCCAGCAGCCGAACTGCAGGGGCCGAAACTACAGATACGCAGTATTTT CASSRTAGAETTDTQYF
TRBD1 TRBJ1-2 NA TRBV6-5 TGTGCCAGCATAGGGGGCGCGGACTATGGCTACACCTTC CASIGGADYGYTF
TRBD1 TRBJ1-6 NA TRBV6-5 TGTGCCAGCAGCGACAGGGGCCCCTCACCCCTCCACTTT CASSDRGPSPLHF
TRBD2 TRBJ2-3 NA TRBV30 TGTGCCTTACTTAGCGGGAGGGCCCCAGATACGCAGTATTTT CALLSGRAPDTQYF
TRBD1 TRBJ1-6 NA TRBV2 TGTGCCAGCAGAAGACAGGGATTTAATAATTCACCCCTCCACTTT CASRRQGFNNSPLHF
TRBD1 TRBJ2-5 few TRBV14 TGTGCCAGCAGACCTACAGGGGGATGGGAGACCCAGTACTTC CASRPTGGWETQYF
NA TRBJ1-1 NA TRBV18 TGTGCCAGCTCACTCAGGGGTAGTGACAGTGAAGCTTTCTTT CASSLRGSDSEAFF
TRBD1 TRBJ2-3 NA TRBV7-9 TGTGCCAGCAGCCTGCTATGGACAGGGAGCACAGATACGCAGTATTTT CASSLLWTGSTDTQYF
TRBD2 TRBJ2-7 NA TRBV4-3 TGCGCCAGCAGCCAAGTTCTGGGACTAGCGGGAGTGGTATACGAGCAGTACTTC CASSQVLGLAGVVYEQYF
NA TRBJ2-7 NA TRBV24-1 TGTGCCACCAGTGGTGGCAGGGGAATCCACGAGCAGTACTTC CATSGGRGIHEQYF
TRBD1 TRBJ1-4 NA TRBV5-1 TGCGCCAGCAGCCAGGGGACAGGGAATGAAAAACTGTTTTTT CASSQGTGNEKLFF
NA TRBJ2-7 NA TRBV28 TGTGCCAGCAGAACCGGAAACAGGGCGTACTACGAGCAGTACTTC CASRTGNRAYYEQYF
NA TRBJ1-5 few TRBV30 TGTGCCTGGAGTGTCCAAATCAATCAGCCCCAGCATTTT CAWSVQINQPQHF
NA TRBJ1-3 few TRBV18 TGTGCCAGCTCACCAGGAGGTTACTCTGGAAACACCATATATTTT CASSPGGYSGNTIYF
NA TRBJ1-4 few TRBV12-3/TRBV12-4 TGTGCCAGCACCATCCAGGCGGAAAAACTGTTTTTT CASTIQAEKLFF
TRBD1 TRBJ2-7 NA TRBV2 TGTGCCAGCAAACGAGAGACAGGGGGCTCCTACGAGCAGTACTTC CASKRETGGSYEQYF
TRBD2 TRBJ2-2 NA TRBV3-1/TRBV3-2 TGTGCCAGCAGCCAAGATCGAAGCGGGAGGACCGGGGAGCTGTTTTTT CASSQDRSGRTGELFF
NA TRBJ2-5 NA TRBV11-2 TGTGCCAGCACCAAACAGGCAGTTGGAGAGACCCAGTACTTC CASTKQAVGETQYF
TRBD1 TRBJ1-3 NA TRBV27 TGTGCCAGCAAGGCCAGGGGGCTCTCTGGAAACACCATATATTTT CASKARGLSGNTIYF
TRBD1 TRBJ1-4 once TRBV2 TGTGCCAGCAGTGCTCGGCAGGGGGATGAAAAACTGTTTTTT CASSARQGDEKLFF
NA TRBJ1-5 NA TRBV19 TGTGCCAGTAACTATATGCAGGGCCTTAGCAATCAGCCCCAGCATTTT CASNYMQGLSNQPQHF
TRBD1 TRBJ1-1 NA TRBV19 TGTGCCAGTAGTCCCCCCCGCCTCGGACAGGGGCGGACTGAAGCTTTCTTT CASSPPRLGQGRTEAFF
TRBD1 TRBJ2-3 NA TRBV7-9 TGTGCCAGCAGCGATAGACAGGGTGGGTCGGGAACAGGGTATTTT CASSDRQGGSGTGYF
NA TRBJ2-7 NA TRBV5-1 TGCGCCAGCAGTTCCACTGGTACCCCCGGGGTATACGAGCAGTACTTC CASSSTGTPGVYEQYF
TRBD2 TRBJ2-3 few TRBV5-8 TGTGCCAGCAGCTTGGGACTAGCGGGGGTCCGGGATACGCAGTATTTT CASSLGLAGVRDTQYF
TRBD1 TRBJ2-1 NA TRBV11-3 TGTGCCAGCAGAGGACAGGGGGCGGATTGGAATGAGCAGTTCTTC CASRGQGADWNEQFF
TRBD2 TRBJ2-3 NA TRBV3-1/TRBV3-2 TGTGCCAGCAGCCAAGATTGGGAAGCGGGGGGCACAGATACGCAGTATTTT CASSQDWEAGGTDTQYF
NA TRBJ2-7 NA TRBV6-2/TRBV6-3 TGTGCCAGCAGTCGCCATCTCGGGGAAAACCCATCCTACGAGCAGTACTTC CASSRHLGENPSYEQYF
NA TRBJ2-2 few TRBV10-3 TGTGCCATCAGTGACCCCGGACAAGGGTACACCGGGGAGCTGTTTTTT CAISDPGQGYTGELFF
NA TRBJ2-4 NA TRBV3-1/TRBV3-2 TGTGCCAGCAGCCAAGATAGAGGCAACATTCAGTACTTC CASSQDRGNIQYF
NA TRBJ1-5 NA TRBV20-1 TGCAGTGCTAGTCGAGCAGGGTTAAGGAATCAGCCCCAGCATTTT CSASRAGLRNQPQHF
NA TRBJ1-1 NA TRBV14 TGTGCCAGCGGGAGCACTGAAGCTTTCTTT CASGSTEAFF
TRBD1 TRBJ1-2 NA TRBV28 TGTGCCAGCAGTTTATCCTCGGGACAGGGGTTCCCCGGCTACACCTTC CASSLSSGQGFPGYTF
TRBD1 TRBJ1-5 NA TRBV13 TGTGCCAGCAGCTTAGGGTTGGGGACAGGGACCCTGAGGCCCCAGCATTTT CASSLGLGTGTLRPQHF
NA TRBJ2-7 once TRBV4-2 TGTGCCAGTCGGGGTAGCCCCGCCGATATCGGCGAGCAGTACTTC CASRGSPADIGEQYF
TRBD1 TRBJ2-7 once TRBV29-1 TGCAGCGTTCGACAGGGGTTGGTGTACGAGCAGTACTTC CSVRQGLVYEQYF
NA TRBJ2-5 NA TRBV7-2 TGTGCCAGCAGCTTAGTTCGGGAAGAGACCCAGTACTTC CASSLVREETQYF